This is a list of T cell receptor beta chains from one sample in a study of blood T cell repertoires in COVID-19. Libraries were prepared by immunoSEQ multiplex PCR; TCRdb keeps only in-frame clonotypes and omits some of them. The data show around 40,000 clones, roughly 80% seen once. The source material was peripheral blood. These TCRs come from a woman older than 75 with acute or convalescent COVID-19. The CDR3 runs from the conserved cysteine through the conserved F or W. The D gene is left open where the match is weak. Size values are once, few and many counts, or a class for expanded clones, and some rows have none.

DNA,CDR3,D,J,size,V
TGTGCCAGCAGTATTAGTCAGGGTACCAATCAGCCCCAGCATTTT,CASSISQGTNQPQHF,NA,TRBJ1-5,NA,TRBV6-5
TGCAGTGCTAGTTCGCCCCTGACTCAAGAGACCCAGTACTTC,CSASSPLTQETQYF,NA,TRBJ2-5,NA,TRBV20-1
TGCAGCGTTGACACAGAAGCTTTCTTT,CSVDTEAFF,NA,TRBJ1-1,NA,TRBV29-1
TGTGCCAGCAGCTCGACAGGGGCCGTTACCGGGGAGCTGTTTTTT,CASSSTGAVTGELFF,TRBD1,TRBJ2-2,NA,TRBV7-9
TGTGCCAGCAGCTCCCCCGGGAGAGTAGCCTACGAGCAGTACTTC,CASSSPGRVAYEQYF,NA,TRBJ2-7,few,TRBV7-9
TGTGCCAGCAGTTCACTAGCGGGAGTTGTAGATACGCAGTATTTT,CASSSLAGVVDTQYF,TRBD2,TRBJ2-3,NA,TRBV27
TGTGCCAGCAGCCTCGGACTAGCGGGAACCGGGGAGCTGTTTTTT,CASSLGLAGTGELFF,TRBD2,TRBJ2-2,NA,TRBV7-7
TGTGCCAGCAGCATAGGGACAGCCTATAATGAAAAACTGTTTTTT,CASSIGTAYNEKLFF,TRBD1,TRBJ1-4,NA,TRBV11-2
TGCGCCAGCAGTGAGTGGGCGGGAGGGTCCTCGTGGGGGCAAGCAGATACGCAGTATTTT,CASSEWAGGSSWGQADTQYF,TRBD2,TRBJ2-3,NA,TRBV10-1
TGTGCCAGCAGTTCCAAGACTGGCCGGGAGACCCAGTACTTC,CASSSKTGRETQYF,NA,TRBJ2-5,NA,TRBV28
TGTGCCAGCAGCCCGGGACAGTCCCTTAATTCACCCCTCCACTTT,CASSPGQSLNSPLHF,TRBD1,TRBJ1-6,NA,TRBV7-9
TGTGCCAGCAGCGTAGGAGTTAGCTATGGCTACACCTTC,CASSVGVSYGYTF,NA,TRBJ1-2,NA,TRBV7-2
TGTGCCAGCAGACCTCAAGTAGTTGGCTACACCTTC,CASRPQVVGYTF,NA,TRBJ1-2,NA,TRBV6-5